This is a list of T cell receptor beta chains from one sample in a study of T cells in tumors after PD-1 blockade. Measured with immunoSEQ multiplex PCR; TCRdb has only the in-frame clones, and not every one. This sample has about 14,000 clones, with 55% to 70% found just once. The sequences come from tumor tissue, collected after anti-PD-1 treatment. The receptors here all came from a human donor with cutaneous squamous cell carcinoma. Each CDR3 is given with its conserved first and last residue. D genes are given only for firm matches. Expanded clones are given a class, and other clones once, few, many or no size at all.

j_gene | d_gene | v_gene | abundance | CDR3nt | CDR3aa
TRBJ1-4 | - | TRBV19 | - | TGTGCCAGTAGTAGCGGGGACTCGGGGAATGAAAAACTGTTTTTT | CASSSGDSGNEKLFF
TRBJ1-1 | - | TRBV30 | medium-sized | TGTGCCTGGAGTGTACAGGGTGTGACTGAAGCTTTCTTT | CAWSVQGVTEAFF
TRBJ1-1 | - | TRBV6-5 | - | TGTGCCAGCAGTTCGCGGGGGTCGGGCACTGAAGCTTTCTTT | CASSSRGSGTEAFF
TRBJ2-3 | TRBD1 | TRBV7-6 | - | TGTGCCAGCAGCTTTCGGACAGGGGGTACAGATACGCAGTATTTT | CASSFRTGGTDTQYF
TRBJ2-7 | TRBD1 | TRBV27 | - | TGTGCCAGCAGTTTTGGTTGGACAGGGGAACACGAGCAGTACTTC | CASSFGWTGEHEQYF
TRBJ1-3 | - | TRBV6-6 | - | TGTGCCAGCAGCACATCAGGGTCTGGAAACACCATATATTTT | CASSTSGSGNTIYF
TRBJ2-3 | TRBD2 | TRBV6-4 | - | TGTGCCAGCAGTGATCGAGCGGGAGGTAGCGGCACAGATACGCAGTATTTT | CASSDRAGGSGTDTQYF
TRBJ2-7 | - | TRBV3-1/TRBV3-2 | - | TGTGCCAGCAGCCAAGGATATCCCTCCTACGAGCAGTACTTC | CASSQGYPSYEQYF
TRBJ1-1 | - | TRBV29-1 | - | TGCAGCGCCGCCATCGGCCAGAACACTGAAGCTTTCTTT | CSAAIGQNTEAFF
TRBJ2-3 | - | TRBV7-2 | - | TGTGCCAGCAGCGGTGCTGGGGGGGATACGCAGTATTTT | CASSGAGGDTQYF
TRBJ2-2 | TRBD2 | TRBV11-3 | - | TGTGCCAGCAGCCTAGCGGGGTCCACCGGGGAGCTGTTTTTT | CASSLAGSTGELFF
TRBJ1-5 | - | TRBV7-2 | - | TGTGCCAGCAGCCCCATGGGGCAGCGGGATCAGCCCCAGCATTTT | CASSPMGQRDQPQHF
TRBJ2-2 | TRBD2 | TRBV27 | - | TGTGCCAGCAGCTCGGCCCCTCCACTAGCGGGCCGCCCGAGAACCGGGGAGCTGTTTTTT | CASSSAPPLAGRPRTGELFF
TRBJ1-5 | - | TRBV27 | few | TGTGCCAGCAGTTCGCACCCCCCCCGACCCCAGCATTTT | CASSSHPPRPQHF
TRBJ1-5 | - | TRBV19 | - | TGTGCCAGTAGTATAGGGGGAGGGAGCAATCAGCCCCAGCATTTT | CASSIGGGSNQPQHF
TRBJ1-1 | TRBD1 | TRBV19 | - | TGTGCCAGTAGTCCTCAGGGGGCGGTAGTCACTGAAGCTTTCTTT | CASSPQGAVVTEAFF
TRBJ2-5 | TRBD2 | TRBV5-1 | medium-sized | TGCGCCAGCAGCGTGAACCTAGCGGGGCCCGGGGAGACCCAGTACTTC | CASSVNLAGPGETQYF
TRBJ2-7 | - | TRBV28 | once | TGTGCCAGCAGAACCCCCGGACAGCCCTACGAGCAGTACTTC | CASRTPGQPYEQYF
TRBJ2-2 | TRBD1 | TRBV7-7 | - | TGTGCTAGCAGCCAGGGCAGGGGGCAAACCGGGGAGCTGTTTTTT | CASSQGRGQTGELFF
TRBJ2-5 | - | TRBV24-1 | once | TGTGCCACCAGTGAAGGAAGCCAAGAGACCCAGTACTTC | CATSEGSQETQYF
TRBJ2-1 | - | TRBV5-6 | few | TGTGCCAGCAGAACCGGGCCCCAAGAGTTCTTC | CASRTGPQEFF
TRBJ1-6 | - | TRBV5-1 | - | TGCGCCAGCAGCCGAGGAACTGATAATTCACCCCTCCACTTT | CASSRGTDNSPLHF
TRBJ2-3 | - | TRBV4-3 | medium-sized | TGCGCCAGCAGCCAAGACAGGGCCCTCCGCACAGATACGCAGTATTTT | CASSQDRALRTDTQYF
TRBJ1-3 | - | TRBV27 | once | TGTGCCAGTTCACGGGCAGGGAGGGGAAACACCATATATTTT | CASSRAGRGNTIYF
TRBJ1-5 | - | TRBV5-6 | - | TGTGCCAGCAGCTTCCAGGGCCTCAATCAGCCCCAGCATTTT | CASSFQGLNQPQHF
TRBJ1-1 | - | TRBV11-3 | once | TGTGCCAGCAGCTCAGGTATAAACACTGAAGCTTTCTTT | CASSSGINTEAFF
TRBJ1-5 | - | TRBV18 | once | TGTGCCAGCTCACCCTCCGGTACAGCGAATCAGCCCCAGCATTTT | CASSPSGTANQPQHF
TRBJ1-2 | - | TRBV4-1 | - | TGCGCCAGCAGCCAAGGGGCTGGGGGGGCAGGCGACTATGGCTACACCTTC | CASSQGAGGAGDYGYTF
TRBJ1-1 | - | TRBV5-1 | once | TGCGCCAGCAGCTTGTCACGGGGGAGGGGCACTGAAGCTTTCTTT | CASSLSRGRGTEAFF
TRBJ1-1 | TRBD1 | TRBV6-4 | - | TGTGCCAGCAGTGCAGGGGGGTCGAACACTGAAGCTTTCTTT | CASSAGGSNTEAFF
TRBJ2-3 | TRBD2 | TRBV7-3 | - | TGTGCCAGCAGCTCTGTAGCGGGAGTTAGCACAGATACGCAGTATTTT | CASSSVAGVSTDTQYF
TRBJ2-7 | - | TRBV28 | - | TGTGCCAGCAGTGACTCCTACGAGCAGTACTTC | CASSDSYEQYF
TRBJ2-2 | - | TRBV24-1 | - | TGTGCCACCAGTGATCCGGCCTCCAGAACCGGGGAGCTGTTTTTT | CATSDPASRTGELFF
TRBJ2-5 | TRBD2 | TRBV5-4 | - | TGTGCCAGCAGCCGCCAGGGACTAGCGGGGCAAGAGACCCAGTACTTC | CASSRQGLAGQETQYF
TRBJ1-1 | - | TRBV6-1 | - | TGTGCCAGCAGTGATAGGACGGGGATCACTGAAGCTTTCTTT | CASSDRTGITEAFF
TRBJ2-5 | - | TRBV24-1 | once | TGTGCCACCAGTGGAACTGGCGGAGAGACCCAGTACTTC | CATSGTGGETQYF
TRBJ2-7 | - | TRBV10-3 | - | TGTGCCATCAGTGAGTCAATTTACGAGCAGTACTTC | CAISESIYEQYF
TRBJ1-1 | - | TRBV6-5 | - | TGTGCCAGCAATCGGCAGCTGAACACTGAAGCTTTCTTT | CASNRQLNTEAFF
TRBJ2-5 | TRBD1 | TRBV2 | - | TGTGCCAGCAGCCAGGACAGGGTGGAGACCCAGTACTTC | CASSQDRVETQYF
TRBJ2-3 | - | TRBV5-4 | - | TGTGCCAGCAGCTTTCCGGGGGTCGGTACGCAGTATTTT | CASSFPGVGTQYF
TRBJ2-7 | - | TRBV29-1 | - | TGCAGCGTTCGAGACAGCTACGAGCAGTACTTC | CSVRDSYEQYF